This T cell receptor (beta chain) was captured in a study of T cell responses to AZD1222 COVID-19 vaccine. Germline CDR1 reads LGHNA; CDR2 reads YNFKEQ. V lost 1 base, J lost 2 bases, and 10 bases lay in between. The CDR3 sequence is 15 residues long. Analysis merged second doses at about 4 or about 12 weeks. The method was immunoSEQ multiplex PCR; TCRdb's version includes in-frame clones alone and lacks a portion of them. Among about 75,000 clones listed, about nine tenths were seen once. Study observations and caveats: Recipients of AZD1222 seropositive at baseline numbered only 6 or 7. White British people made up most donors, females outnumbered males, and clonal diversity was possibly underestimated.

Concerning this clone: Its antigen is currently unknown.

The chain recombines TRBV4-2 with TRBJ2-3, with D possibly matching TRBD2 (6 bases). The TCR was taken from an adult who received the AZD1222 COVID-19 vaccine. The sequencing here drew on peripheral blood, taken 28 days after the second AZD1222 dose. CDR3 nucleotides: TGTGCCAGCAGCCAAGGTACGGGGGACACAGATACGCAGTATTTT. Protein: CASSQGTGDTDTQYF.